This T cell receptor beta chain was captured in a study of cytomegalovirus exposure and HLA in healthy donors. This clone was observed once. Its antigen is as yet unknown. This table comes from immunoSEQ multiplex PCR, and its TCRdb copy is limited to in-frame clones, with some not included. The sample yields 76,000 or so clones, around 94% seen once. Study-wide results and caveats: Clusters of TCRs from the first cohort tended to co-occur in the 130 or so validation repertoires (as a later analysis found). The authors enumerated roughly 180 TCR beta chains as linked to cytomegalovirus.

The CDR3 totals 14 residues. With 4 bases removed from V and 6 bases from J, the gap between germline ends came to 15 bases. In germline, CDR1 is SGHTA, CDR2 FQGNSA. The gene calls are TRBV7-2 and TRBJ1-1; D remains ambiguous. Sample: PBMCs. The receptor's source is a woman younger than 35 in good health and CMV-seronegative. In nucleotides, the CDR3 is TGTGCCAGCAGCTCCCCCCTAAACCTACCTGAAGCTTTCTTT. Protein product: CASSSPLNLPEAFF.